This T cell receptor beta chain was obtained from a study of T cell repertoires in ileal Crohn's disease (dated by TCRdb to the late 2010s). About the study as a whole: Median disease duration was approximately 8.3 years, and about a third of patients were identified as active smokers at the time of surgery. Every patient underwent surgery because of a complication, which was stricturing disease in approximately 60% and penetrating disease in roughly 39%. Postoperative therapy was given to about half of the patients, with thiopurines administered to about a dozen patients and anti-TNF agents administered to 18 patients. The TCR repertoire was analysed in under 70 patients with Crohn's disease drawn from a prospective multicentre cohort. The study ran alongside a multicentre cohort designed to identify predictors of early endoscopic recurrence after ileocolonic resection. Endoscopic postoperative recurrence was defined as a Rutgeerts score above i0. The study sequenced 170 or so mucosal samples from some 62 patients, taken at several locations on the surgical specimen and at postoperative endoscopy. The paper as a whole reports these results and caveats: Higher high-frequency clone percentages at surgery were associated with endoscopic recurrence; all patients with clonality above 26.8% (18/57) had recurrence. Patients who were active smokers at surgery had a significantly higher proportion of clonal expansions than non-smokers (roughly 24% vs 19%, p=0.02). Only a subgroup of patients, of unstated size, had mucosal CD4 and CD8 T cells sorted and sequenced. More high-frequency clones were carried by sorted CD8 T cells than by CD4 T cells, suggesting that mucosal expansions were mainly CD8.

This clone has more than one count but fewer than ten. Its antigen has not been determined. No qualities accompany the bases; no much larger clone lies one base away. Cut back by 6 bases and 6 bases, the V and J ends lie 15 bases apart. CDR1 MDHEN and CDR2 SYDVKM were looked up in the germline V gene. From cysteine to phenylalanine, the CDR3 is 14 amino acids long. Here the CDR3 DNA is all that survives: 42 bases in frame from base 1. For commercial TCRB immunosequencing, five hundred nanograms of biopsy DNA were submitted for each sample. Adaptive Biotechnology amplified the CDR3 regions from genomic DNA with a two-step multiplex PCR designed to control amplification bias. Primers for every V and J gene segment were used in the first PCR, and barcodes and Illumina adapters were added in the second PCR. CDR3 libraries were sequenced on an Illumina instrument. The authors' analysis ran thus. The analysis drew on both the pipelines supplied by the vendor and custom analysis of the raw data in R/Bioconductor running R version 3.3.0. Clonality, which ranges from 0 to 1, was calculated as the inverse of the normalised Shannon entropy across all productive clones. High-frequency clones were defined as the repertoire share of the top 100 clones, retaining only clones passing a 95% confidence test. Overlap between samples was measured with the Morisita-Horn index, while repertoire diversity was measured with the Simpson index. In TCRdb, the immuneACCESS table is reduced to in-frame sequences with V and J assigned. These tables do not hold every clone; where another copy was compared, an unresolved V gene accounts for under half, and the others remain unexplained. V and J calls and clone size are those listed in that table; D and trimming were worked out from the DNA. The sample table shows approximately 12,000 clones, and around 78% are seen once. The ten largest clones capture less than 5.5% of the sample.

Adults with ileal or ileocolonic Crohn's disease for whom ileocolonic resection was indicated were considered eligible. Whole ileal mucosal biopsies were stored frozen at -80°C before DNA extraction. A TRizol-based method was used to extract genomic DNA from the frozen whole biopsies, and the DNA was quantified with a NanoDrop 2000 spectrophotometer. The TCR originated in an adult with Crohn's disease. The chain links TRBV28 with TRBJ2-1; the D segment could be TRBD2, given 6 matching bases. The specimen was ileal tissue. The CDR3 reads CASRPGWRGNEQFF. The DNA sequence reads TGTGCCAGCAGACCGGGCTGGCGGGGCAATGAGCAGTTCTTC.